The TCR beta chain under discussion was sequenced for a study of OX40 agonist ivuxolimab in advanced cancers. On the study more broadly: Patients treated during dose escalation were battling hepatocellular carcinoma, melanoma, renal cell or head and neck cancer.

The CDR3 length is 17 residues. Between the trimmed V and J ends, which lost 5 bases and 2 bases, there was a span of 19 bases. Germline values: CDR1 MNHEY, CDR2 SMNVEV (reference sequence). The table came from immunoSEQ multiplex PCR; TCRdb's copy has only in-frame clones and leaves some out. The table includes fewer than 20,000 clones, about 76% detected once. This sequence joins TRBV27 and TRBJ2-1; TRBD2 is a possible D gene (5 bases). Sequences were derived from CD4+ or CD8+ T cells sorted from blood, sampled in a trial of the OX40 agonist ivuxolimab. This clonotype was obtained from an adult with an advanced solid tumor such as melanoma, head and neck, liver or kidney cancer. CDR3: CASSPRTLPGAYNEQFF. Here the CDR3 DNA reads TGTGCCAGCAGTCCTCGGACTCTCCCGGGCGCCTACAATGAGCAGTTCTTC.